The 19 T cell receptor beta chains presented below share a single source sample, sequenced in a study of T cells in narcolepsy. Assay used: immunoSEQ multiplex PCR; TCRdb lists only in-frame clones, some missing. The repertoire holds 25,000 to 30,000 clones, 75% to 80% seen once, with around 3.3% in the top ten. Source material: CD45RA- memory CD4+ T cells from PBMCs. All receptors derive from a human donor with narcolepsy.

This chain joins TRBV5-1 and TRBJ2-1; TRBD1 might be the D (6 bases). Germline V gives CDR1 SGHRS, CDR2 YFSETQ. The V gene lost 1 base and the J gene lost 9 bases, with 14 bases spanning the gap. This CDR3 is built from 14 residues. CDR3 sequence (DNA): TGCGCCAGCAGCTTGCCAGGGGACGGGATTGAGCAGTTCTTC. This translates into CASSLPGDGIEQFF.

The chain recombines TRBV19 with TRBJ2-1; D might be TRBD1 (5 bases). Germline V gives CDR1 LNHDA, CDR2 SQIVND (reference sequence). The V and J ends lost 0 bases and 0 bases respectively, with 6 bases between them. The CDR3 is 15 residues long. The CDR3 bases are TGTGCCAGTAGTATAGAGGGGCGCTCCTACAATGAGCAGTTCTTC. Translating it yields CASSIEGRSYNEQFF.

The rearrangement uses TRBV5-4 and TRBJ2-3; D is undetermined. CDR1 and CDR2 (germline): SGHNT, YYREEE (reference sequence). V gave up 0 bases and J gave up 0 bases, with 5 bases separating them. This CDR3 contains 14 residues. The CDR3 loop is CASSLGASTDTQYF. Written as DNA, the CDR3 is TGTGCCAGCAGCTTGGGCGCGAGCACAGATACGCAGTATTTT.

The chain couples TRBV7-2 to TRBJ2-2; maybe TRBD1 (6 bases). The CDR3 length is 16 residues. The germline CDR1 and CDR2 sequences are SGHTA and FQGNSA. Trimming stripped 3 bases from V and 2 bases from J, with 13 bases between. The CDR3 bases are TGTGCCAGCAGCTTTACCGGGACAAAAAACACCGGGGAGCTGTTTTTT. Its protein is CASSFTGTKNTGELFF.

This sequence joins TRBV18 and TRBJ1-2; 10 positions agree with TRBD1. Germline CDR1 reads KGHSH; CDR2 reads LQKENI. After removal of 3 bases from V and 7 bases from J, the junction contained 5 bases not matched to a gene. The CDR3 is 14 amino acids. The CDR3 DNA follows: TGTGCCAGCTCACCTAAGGGACAGGGGAGTGGCTACACCTTC. Protein product: CASSPKGQGSGYTF.

In its sample, this clone was seen a few times. This chain joins TRBV6-5 and TRBJ1-4, with D maybe TRBD1 (5 bases). Germline CDR1 and CDR2: MNHEY and SVGAGI. V lost 5 bases and J lost 0, with 7 bases in between. The CDR3 contains 14 residues. The CDR3 spells CASSRGATNEKLFF. CDR3 coding DNA: TGTGCCAGCAGTCGGGGGGCAACTAATGAAAAACTGTTTTTT.

This rearrangement joins TRBV11-1 to TRBJ1-1; no clear D gene. This CDR3 is built from 12 residues. Trimming took off 0 bases at V and 7 bases at J, with 6 bases between the two ends. Looked up from germline, CDR1 is SGHAT and CDR2 is FQDESV (reference sequence). CDR3 DNA: TGTGCCAGCAGCTTAGCGCACAGTGAAGCTTTCTTT. This codes for CASSLAHSEAFF. Looking up the rest from reference TRBV11-1 and TRBJ1-1 gives the full variable domain: EAEVAQSPRYKITEKSQAVAFWCDPISGHATLYWYRQILGQGPELLVQFQDESVVDDSQLPKDRFSAERLKGVDSTLKIQPAELGDSAMYLCASSLAHSEAFFGQGTRLTVV.

DNA for the CDR3: TGTGCCAGCAGTGAATGGAGCAACAATCAGCCCCAGCATTTT. Its translation: CASSEWSNNQPQHF. J is TRBJ1-5 and V is TRBV6-1; the D is unclear. This CDR3 comprises 14 residues. CDR1 and CDR2 (germline): MNHNS, SASEGT. V was clipped by 2 bases and J by 3 bases, with 8 bases between them.

The genes are TRBV6-6 and TRBJ1-3, with TRBD1 identical over 7 bases. Germline trimming cut 0 bases from V and 2 bases from J; bases unmatched to any gene: 1. Looked up from germline, CDR1 is MNHNY and CDR2 is SVGAGI (reference sequence). The CDR3 is 15 residues long. CDR3 region: CASSYSQGAGNTIYF. CDR3 in DNA: TGTGCCAGCAGTTACTCGCAGGGGGCTGGAAACACCATATATTTT.

This chain uses TRBV7-2 with TRBJ2-7; unclear D gene. Per the germline V gene, CDR1 is SGHTA and CDR2 is FQGNSA. Deletions cut 5 bases from V and 3 bases from J, with 11 bases between. The CDR3 totals 13 residues. The CDR3 DNA is TGTGCCAGCAGCCCTCGACTGGGCTACGAGCAGTACTTC. Protein sequence: CASSPRLGYEQYF.

This clone was seen a few times. For the CDR3, the DNA is TGTGCCAGCAGCTTAGCAGGGGGCCCCATGTATTTT. Protein: CASSLAGGPMYF. V gene TRBV7-9 combines with J gene TRBJ2-3; 7 bases are a match to TRBD1. This CDR3 has 12 residues. Trimming removed 0 bases from V and 14 bases from J; junction bases left unmatched: 5. Germline V CDR1 and CDR2: SEHNR, FQNEAQ (reference sequence).

The genes are TRBV6-4 and TRBJ2-3; D ambiguous. Looked up from germline, CDR1 is MRHNA and CDR2 is SNTAGT. The CDR3 consists of 14 residues. V dropped 2 bases and J dropped 4 bases, with 10 bases sitting between them. The CDR3 protein is CASSDPRRPDTQYF. In nucleotides, the CDR3 is TGTGCCAGCAGTGACCCCCGCCGCCCAGATACGCAGTATTTT.

CDR3 DNA sequence: TGTGCCAGCAGCTTAGTAGGGGGCTACGGAGCTTTCTTT. Translated, it gives CASSLVGGYGAFF. This chain links TRBV11-3 with TRBJ1-1; 7 bases are a match to TRBD1. In germline, CDR1 is SGHNT, CDR2 YENEEA. With V trimmed by 1 base and J by 10 bases, 6 bases remained unmatched. The CDR3 sequence is 13 residues long.

With regard to this clone: Other DNA sequences in this sample translate to the same CDR3. The J gene is TRBJ2-2, the V gene TRBV5-1; no firm D call. The germline gives CDR1 SGHRS, CDR2 YFSETQ. CDR3 size: 16 residues. Trimming left V 0 bases short and J 0 bases short, with 9 bases between. CDR3 region: CASSLAGSPNTGELFF. The DNA of the CDR3 is TGCGCCAGCAGCTTGGCCGGAAGTCCGAACACCGGGGAGCTGTTTTTT.

The chain couples TRBV6-4 to TRBJ2-3, with no clear D. CDR3 length equals 16 residues. Trimming pared 5 bases from V and 3 bases from J, leaving 18 bases between. Germline lookup yields CDR1 MRHNA and CDR2 SNTAGT. The CDR3 sequence is CASSLRAALGTDTQYF. For the CDR3, the DNA is TGTGCCAGCAGTCTACGGGCAGCACTTGGTACAGATACGCAGTATTTT.

The genes are TRBV14 and TRBJ2-2, with D uncertain. The CDR3 runs 16 residues. The V and J ends lost 4 bases and 3 bases respectively, with 15 bases between them. CDR1 is SGHDN, CDR2 FVKESK, per germline. The CDR3 region has the DNA TGTGCCAGCAGCCTCCGGAAGGTCGGTGACACCGGGGAGCTGTTTTTT. Amino acids: CASSLRKVGDTGELFF.

J is TRBJ2-3 and V is TRBV9; 8 bases are shared with TRBD2. V lost 0 bases to trimming and J lost 4 bases; unmatched junction nucleotides: 1. The CDR3 is 14 residues long. Germline V gene lookup returns CDR1 SGDLS and CDR2 YYNGEE. CDR3 bases: TGTGCCAGCAGCGTAGCGGGGGGGCCAGATACGCAGTATTTT. This translates into CASSVAGGPDTQYF.

The V gene is TRBV11-3, the J gene TRBJ2-5; TRBD2 is a possible D gene (6 bases). The CDR3 contains 14 residues. The V end lost 5 bases, the J end lost 2 bases, and 12 bases lay between the germline ends. In germline, CDR1 is SGHNT, CDR2 YENEEA. This chain's CDR3 is CASSRGAEQETQYF. The CDR3 DNA is TGTGCCAGCAGCCGCGGGGCGGAGCAAGAGACCCAGTACTTC.

This clone was counted once. In nucleotides, the CDR3 is TGTGCCTGGAGTGTACCCCGTACCGGGACCGCCAGCTCTGGAAACACCATATATTTT. It yields the protein CAWSVPRTGTASSGNTIYF. The chain employs TRBV30 and TRBJ1-3; tentative D call: TRBD1 (5 bases). The CDR3 runs 19 residues. Trimming stripped 0 bases from V and 0 bases from J, with 21 bases between. Germline lookup yields CDR1 GTSNPN and CDR2 SVGIG (reference sequence).